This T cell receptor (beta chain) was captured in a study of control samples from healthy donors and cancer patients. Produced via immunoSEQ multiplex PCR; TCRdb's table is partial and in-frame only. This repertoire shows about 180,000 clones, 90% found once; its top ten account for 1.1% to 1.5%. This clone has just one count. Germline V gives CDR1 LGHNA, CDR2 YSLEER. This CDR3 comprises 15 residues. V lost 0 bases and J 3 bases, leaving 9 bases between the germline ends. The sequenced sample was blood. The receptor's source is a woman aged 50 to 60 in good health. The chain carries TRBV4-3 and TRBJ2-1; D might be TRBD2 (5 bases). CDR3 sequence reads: CASSQDFDYYNEQFF. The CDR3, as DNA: TGCGCCAGCAGCCAAGACTTCGACTACTACAATGAGCAGTTCTTC.